These 27 T cell receptor beta chains were sequenced from one sample in a study of cytotoxic CD8 clonotypes in ibrutinib-treated CLL. Sequenced by immunoSEQ multiplex PCR; TCRdb stores in-frame clones only, minus some. The data show fewer than 80,000 clones, with 45% to 60% seen just once and roughly 14% held by the top ten. This specimen was PBMCs, taken after 12 months of ibrutinib treatment. The receptors were gathered from a human donor with chronic lymphocytic leukemia.

This clone came up many times. The V call is TRBV5-1, the J call TRBJ1-2, with D possibly TRBD1 on 5 matching bases. Germline V gene data show CDR1 as SGHRS and CDR2 as YFSETQ. Trimming cost V 2 bases and J 0 bases, with 11 bases left between them. CDR3 length: 15 amino acids. The CDR3 loop is CASSFDAGSNYGYTF. The CDR3 nucleotides are TGCGCCAGCAGCTTTGATGCAGGGTCTAACTATGGCTACACCTTC.

The chain couples TRBV5-1 to TRBJ1-3; D not certain. Trimming took off 4 bases at V and 0 bases at J, with 8 bases between the two ends. Germline assignment: CDR1 SGHRS and CDR2 YFSETQ. The CDR3 loop spans 14 amino acids. The CDR3 is CASSPSSSGNTIYF. The DNA of the CDR3 is TGCGCCAGCAGCCCTTCCAGCTCTGGAAACACCATATATTTT. The full variable domain, in which reference TRBV5-1 and TRBJ1-3 provide the parts outside the CDR3, is KAGVTQTPRYLIKTRGQQVTLSCSPISGHRSVSWYQQTPGQGLQFLFEYFSETQRNKGNFPGRFSGRQFSNSRSEMNVSTLELGDSALYLCASSPSSSGNTIYFGEGSWLTVV.

The chain joins TRBV9 to TRBJ1-6; 7 nucleotides agree with TRBD1. V shed 2 bases, J shed 14 bases, and the junction held 10 bases outside the gene matches. CDR1 and CDR2 (germline): SGDLS, YYNGEE. The CDR3 spans 14 residues. CDR3 amino acids: CASSVRTGAGTLHF. DNA of the CDR3: TGTGCCAGCAGCGTGAGGACAGGAGCTGGTACCCTCCACTTT.

The rearrangement uses TRBV5-6 and TRBJ2-2; D is perhaps TRBD1 (5 bases). There are 13 residues in the CDR3. V lost 5 bases, J lost 4 bases, and 9 bases lay in between. Per germline, CDR1 SGHDT and CDR2 YYEEEE. The CDR3 DNA sequence: TGTGCCAGCAGTTACCAGGGCACCGGGGAGCTGTTTTTT. Residues: CASSYQGTGELFF.

The CDR3 DNA is TGTGCCAGTAGCCGACATTTGTATGGCTACACCTTC. As protein: CASSRHLYGYTF. The chain uses TRBV19 and TRBJ1-2; no clear D gene. The length of the CDR3 is 12 residues. Deletions cut 6 bases from V and 5 bases from J, with 10 bases between. Per germline, CDR1 LNHDA and CDR2 SQIVND (reference sequence).

This clone was picked up many times. The V call is TRBV15, the J call TRBJ2-3, with 8 bases fitting TRBD2. V was pared by 0 bases and J by 3 bases, with 5 bases of the junction left unmatched. The CDR3 is made up of 16 amino acids. Germline CDR1 reads LNHNV; CDR2 reads YYDKDF (reference sequence). The chain's CDR3 is CATSRDRGLATDTQYF. For the CDR3, the DNA is TGTGCCACCAGCAGAGATCGCGGACTAGCAACAGATACGCAGTATTTT.

This clone has just a few counts. The V gene is TRBV5-1, the J gene TRBJ2-1; D not certain. With 4 bases removed from V and 7 bases from J, the gap between germline ends came to 9 bases. The CDR3 totals 12 residues. Germline V lookup: CDR1 SGHRS, CDR2 YFSETQ. The DNA of the CDR3 is TGCGCCAGCAGCCCAACTCAGAATGAGCAGTTCTTC. This gives the protein CASSPTQNEQFF. The full variable domain, in which reference TRBV5-1 and TRBJ2-1 provide the parts outside the CDR3, is KAGVTQTPRYLIKTRGQQVTLSCSPISGHRSVSWYQQTPGQGLQFLFEYFSETQRNKGNFPGRFSGRQFSNSRSEMNVSTLELGDSALYLCASSPTQNEQFFGPGTRLTVL.

The chain is built from TRBV5-1 and TRBJ2-2; 12 positions match TRBD2. CDR3 length equals 16 residues. V lost 5 bases, J lost 4 bases, and 6 bases stayed unmatched. CDR1 SGHRS and CDR2 YFSETQ come from the germline V gene. CDR3 amino acids: CASRTSGSVGTGELFF. CDR3 DNA: TGCGCCAGCAGGACTAGCGGGAGCGTTGGCACCGGGGAGCTGTTTTTT.

This chain links TRBV5-4 with TRBJ1-1; maybe TRBD1 (5 bases). The CDR3 covers 13 residues. Trimming removed 3 bases at V and 0 bases at J, with 6 bases between. Germline loops: CDR1 SGHNT, CDR2 YYREEE (reference sequence). The CDR3 here is CASSSGLNTEAFF. CDR3 coding DNA: TGTGCCAGCAGCTCGGGACTGAACACTGAAGCTTTCTTT.

The chain uses TRBV11-2 and TRBJ1-1; D is perhaps TRBD1 (5 bases). CDR1 and CDR2 (germline): SGHAT, FQNNGV. This CDR3 comprises 13 residues. The V and J ends lost 4 bases and 0 bases respectively, with 6 bases between them. The CDR3, as DNA: TGTGCCAGCAGCTCAGGGATGAACACTGAAGCTTTCTTT. Translating it yields CASSSGMNTEAFF.

The chain carries TRBV19 and TRBJ1-1, with a possible D match to TRBD1 (6 bases). The germline V and J ends were trimmed by 6 bases and 6 bases, with 20 bases remaining between them. The CDR3 runs to 15 residues. Germline CDR1 LNHDA, CDR2 SQIVND (reference sequence). CDR3: CASSPTGIRVPEAFF. The CDR3 bases are TGTGCCAGTAGCCCCACAGGGATTCGGGTACCTGAAGCTTTCTTT.

This clone was found once. The V call is TRBV9, the J call TRBJ1-3, with D possibly matching TRBD1 (5 bases). V lost 4 bases, J lost 2 bases, and 16 bases lay in between. From germline, CDR1 is SGDLS and CDR2 YYNGEE. The CDR3 covers 16 residues. CDR3 loop: CASSSHPSGTGNTIYF. Written as DNA, the CDR3 is TGTGCCAGCAGCTCTCACCCTTCAGGGACTGGAAACACCATATATTTT.

As to this clone: Within the sample, other DNA sequences also encode this same CDR3. V gene TRBV6-6 combines with J gene TRBJ2-7; D is ambiguous. CDR1 and CDR2 (germline): MNHNY, SVGAGI (reference sequence). The CDR3 length is 14 residues. Trimming shortened V by 0 bases and J by 3 bases, and 9 bases separated the two germline ends. CDR3 DNA: TGTGCCAGCAGTTACTCTGGAGTAGACTACGAGCAGTACGTC. Protein sequence: CASSYSGVDYEQYV.

The chain combines TRBV19 with TRBJ2-5, with a weak D call TRBD1 (6 bases). V shed 1 base and J shed 9 bases, with 12 bases lying between them. Germline V gives CDR1 LNHDA, CDR2 SQIVND (reference sequence). This CDR3 comprises 13 residues. CDR3 sequence reads: CASSIGQQGSQYF. The CDR3 coding sequence is TGTGCCAGTAGTATAGGTCAACAGGGTTCCCAGTACTTC.

V usage is TRBV7-2 and J usage is TRBJ2-1, with 8 bases fitting TRBD2. CDR1 and CDR2 from the germline V gene are SGHTA and FQGNSA. This CDR3 has 16 amino acids. Unmatched junction bases numbered 9, after V lost 5 bases and J lost 3 bases. CDR3 region: CASSPLSGSDYNEQFF. The CDR3 bases are TGTGCCAGCAGCCCCTTGAGCGGGAGCGACTACAATGAGCAGTTCTTC.

CDR3 sequence (DNA): TGTGCCAGCAGCCGGGACTCATACACCGGGGAGCTGTTTTTT. Its translation is CASSRDSYTGELFF. The chain employs TRBV7-2 and TRBJ2-2; D might be TRBD2 (6 bases). Trimming removed 5 bases at V and 3 bases at J, with 10 bases between. Germline V gives CDR1 SGHTA, CDR2 FQGNSA. The CDR3 extends over 14 amino acids. The entire variable domain, with the rest obtained from reference TRBV7-2 and TRBJ2-2, is as follows: GAGVSQSPSNKVTEKGKDVELRCDPISGHTALYWYRQSLGQGLEFLIYFQGNSAPDKSGLPSDRFSAERTGGSVSTLTIQRTQQEDSAVYLCASSRDSYTGELFFGEGSRLTVL.

This clone was counted only a few times. The rearrangement uses TRBV18 and TRBJ1-5; D call uncertain. Germline CDR1 is KGHSH and CDR2 is LQKENI. CDR3 length equals 13 residues. Trimming stripped 6 bases from V and 6 bases from J, with 12 bases between. CDR3 nucleotide sequence: TGTGCCAGCTCCAAGGAACCGGGTCAGCCCCAGCATTTT. Amino acid sequence: CASSKEPGQPQHF.

The sample holds many counts of this clone. The chain carries TRBV7-9 and TRBJ1-1; the D gene is possibly TRBD1 (6 bases). This CDR3 contains 13 residues. The germline V gene has CDR1 SEHNR and CDR2 FQNEAQ (reference sequence). With 7 bases removed from V and 1 base from J, the gap between germline ends came to 10 bases. Here the CDR3 reads CASTQGGNTEAFF. The CDR3 nucleotides read TGTGCCAGCACTCAAGGGGGGAACACTGAAGCTTTCTTT. The entire variable domain, with the rest obtained from reference TRBV7-9 and TRBJ1-1, is as follows: DTGVSQNPRHKITKRGQNVTFRCDPISEHNRLYWYRQTLGQGPEFLTYFQNEAQLEKSRLLSDRFSAERPKGSFSTLEIQRTEQGDSAMYLCASTQGGNTEAFFGQGTRLTVV.

There are a few counts of this clone. The sample contains more than one DNA sequence encoding this CDR3. The rearrangement uses TRBV28 and TRBJ1-1; D ambiguous. CDR3 length equals 11 residues. V was pared by 5 bases and J by 2 bases, with 3 bases between. The germline CDR1 and CDR2 sequences are MDHEN and SYDVKM. The CDR3 sequence is CASSENTEAFF. The CDR3 DNA reads TGTGCCAGCAGTGAAAACACTGAAGCTTTCTTT.

The J gene is TRBJ2-2, the V gene TRBV5-1; TRBD2 is a possible D gene (6 bases). CDR3 length equals 15 residues. V was trimmed by 4 bases and J by 2 bases, leaving 12 bases between them. Germline-derived CDR1 and CDR2 are SGHRS and YFSETQ. DNA of the CDR3: TGCGCCAGCAGCCTAGAGGGACTTAACACCGGGGAGCTGTTTTTT. Translating it yields CASSLEGLNTGELFF.

This clone was observed a handful of times. The chain employs TRBV5-6 and TRBJ2-7; 12 bases are shared with TRBD2. The germline gives CDR1 SGHDT, CDR2 YYEEEE. The CDR3 contains 15 residues. V shed 0 bases, J shed 7 bases, and the junction held 5 bases outside the gene matches. The CDR3 DNA reads TGTGCCAGCAGCTTGGTTCTAGCGGGGGGGCTTGAGCAGTACGTC. Amino acids: CASSLVLAGGLEQYV.

This clone has more than one count but fewer than ten. This chain uses TRBV19 with TRBJ1-5; 7 bases fit TRBD1. The CDR3 extends over 15 amino acids. V shed 6 bases, J shed 3 bases, and the junction held 8 bases outside the gene matches. Germline lookup yields CDR1 LNHDA and CDR2 SQIVND (reference sequence). The CDR3 protein is CASSLGTEFNQPQHF. CDR3 coding DNA: TGTGCCAGTAGCCTTGGGACAGAGTTCAATCAGCCCCAGCATTTT.

This clone was observed a single time. V usage is TRBV5-1 and J usage is TRBJ2-1; the match to TRBD2 covers 9 bases. CDR1 and CDR2 (germline): SGHRS, YFSETQ. CDR3 length: 18 amino acids. J was trimmed by 5 bases and V by 3 bases; bases with no gene match: 15. The CDR3 sequence: CASSWVVSGRNNHNEQFF. The CDR3 DNA follows: TGCGCCAGCAGCTGGGTAGTTAGCGGGAGAAATAACCACAATGAGCAGTTCTTC.

The chain uses TRBV5-4 and TRBJ2-7, with D perhaps assigned TRBD1 or TRBD2 (5 bases each). The germline CDR1 and CDR2 sequences are SGHNT and YYREEE (reference sequence). The CDR3 is 16 residues long. V was shortened by 5 bases and J by 0 bases, with 18 bases between the two germline ends. DNA of the CDR3: TGTGCCAGCAGTGTATCTGGGGGACCCAACTCCTACGAGCAGTACTTC. Protein product: CASSVSGGPNSYEQYF.

This clone was seen only a few times. The CDR3 DNA is TGCGCCAGCAGTCAATCTGGGGACAAGGCGCACTACGAGCAGTACGTC. The encoded protein is CASSQSGDKAHYEQYV. The rearrangement links TRBV23-1 to TRBJ2-7, with a weak D call TRBD1 (6 bases). TRBV23-1 is an open reading frame whose function is uncertain. V was clipped by 0 bases and J by 3 bases, with 15 bases between them. The CDR3 consists of 16 residues.

As DNA, the CDR3 is TGTGCCAGTAGTGCTCGTGGCTCCCAGAGCTCCTACAATGAGCAGTTCTTC. Amino acids: CASSARGSQSSYNEQFF. This chain connects TRBV19 to TRBJ2-1; D is uncertain. Germline CDR1 reads LNHDA; CDR2 reads SQIVND (reference sequence). This CDR3 is 17 amino acids long. V dropped 5 bases and J dropped 0 bases, with 17 bases sitting between them. Complete variable domain (other parts from reference TRBV19 and TRBJ2-1): DGGITQSPKYLFRKEGQNVTLSCEQNLNHDAMYWYRQDPGQGLRLIYYSQIVNDFQKGDIAEGYSVSREKKESFPLTVTSAQKNPTAFYLCASSARGSQSSYNEQFFGPGTRLTVL.

This chain connects TRBV4-2 to TRBJ1-1, with D maybe TRBD1 (5 bases). The germline CDR1 and CDR2 sequences are LGHNA and YNFKEQ. Trimming removed 3 bases from V and 7 bases from J, with 12 bases in between. The CDR3 sequence is 13 residues long. The CDR3 DNA reads as TGTGCCAGCAGCCACGGACACCTATATGAAGCTTTCTTT. It codes for CASSHGHLYEAFF.